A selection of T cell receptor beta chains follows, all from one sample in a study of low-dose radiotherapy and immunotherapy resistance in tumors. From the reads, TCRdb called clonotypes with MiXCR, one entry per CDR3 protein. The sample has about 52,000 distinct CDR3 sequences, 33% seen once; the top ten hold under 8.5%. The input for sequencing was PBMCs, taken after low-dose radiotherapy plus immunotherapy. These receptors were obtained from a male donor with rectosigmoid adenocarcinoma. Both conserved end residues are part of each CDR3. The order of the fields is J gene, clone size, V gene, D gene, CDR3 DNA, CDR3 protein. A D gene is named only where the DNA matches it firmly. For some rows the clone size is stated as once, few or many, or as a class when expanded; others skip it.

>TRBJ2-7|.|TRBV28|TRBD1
TGTGCCAGCACTCGCCACGGGACAGGGTCCTACGAGCAGTACTTC
CASTRHGTGSYEQYF
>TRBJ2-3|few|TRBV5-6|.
TGTGCCAGCAGCGGAAGCCGGGACTGGGACACAGATACGCAGTATTTT
CASSGSRDWDTDTQYF
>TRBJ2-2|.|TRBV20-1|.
TGCAGTGCTAGAGCGGAACGAGGTCGGACCGGGGAGCTGTTTTTT
CSARAERGRTGELFF
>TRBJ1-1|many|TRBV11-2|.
TGTGCCAGCAGCGACCTTTTCCGGGGGAACACTGAAGCTTTCTTT
CASSDLFRGNTEAFF
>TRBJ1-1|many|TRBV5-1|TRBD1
TGTGCCAGCAGCTTGTACCCCGGGACAGGGGGCTTGAACACTGAAGCTTTCTTT
CASSLYPGTGGLNTEAFF
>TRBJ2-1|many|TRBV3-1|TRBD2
TGTGCCAGCAGCCGGGGGGGGGTTGAGCAGTTCTTC
CASSRGGVEQFF
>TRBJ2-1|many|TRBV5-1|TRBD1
TGCGCCAGCAGCTTGAGGTGGCTACCGAGGGGGCGATCCTACAATGAGCAGTTCTTC
CASSLRWLPRGRSYNEQFF
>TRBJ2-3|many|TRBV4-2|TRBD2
TGTGCCAGCAGCCAAGAGGCTAGCGGGAAAGATACGCAGTATTTT
CASSQEASGKDTQYF
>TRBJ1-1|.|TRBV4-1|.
TGCGCCAGCAGCCAAGTAGACATTCTAGAGAACACTGAAGCTTTCTTT
CASSQVDILENTEAFF
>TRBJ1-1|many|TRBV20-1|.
TGCAGTGCTAGAGCCGGCAGAACAGGGAACACTGAAGCTTTCTTT
CSARAGRTGNTEAFF
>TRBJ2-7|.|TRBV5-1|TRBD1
TGTACCAGCAGCGTGGGACAGAACTACGAGCAGTACTTC
CTSSVGQNYEQYF
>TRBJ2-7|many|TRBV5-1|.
TGCGCCAGCAGCGCCGCAGGGAATCGACACGAGCAGTACTTC
CASSAAGNRHEQYF
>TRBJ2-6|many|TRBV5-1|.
TGCGCCAGCAGCTTCAAACAGGGCTCTGGGGCCAACGTCCTGACTTTC
CASSFKQGSGANVLTF
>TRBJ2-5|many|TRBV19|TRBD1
TGTGCCAGTAGTGTACTACAGGGGGCAGAGACCCAGTACTTC
CASSVLQGAETQYF
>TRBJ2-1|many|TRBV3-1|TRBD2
TGTGCCAGCAGCCGAACCCCGGGACTAGCGGAGAGCTCCTACAATGAGCAGTTCTTC
CASSRTPGLAESSYNEQFF
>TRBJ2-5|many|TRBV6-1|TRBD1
TGTGCCAGCAGTGGAGGGACAGGGGGGGAGACCCAGTACTTC
CASSGGTGGETQYF
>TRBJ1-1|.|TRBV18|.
TGTGCCAGCTCACCAAATGTGGGTTCGGGCACACGGAACACTGAAGCTTTCTTT
CASSPNVGSGTRNTEAFF
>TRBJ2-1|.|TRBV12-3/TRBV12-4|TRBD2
TGTGCCAGCAGCCCAACTAGCGGGAATGAGCAGTTCTTC
CASSPTSGNEQFF
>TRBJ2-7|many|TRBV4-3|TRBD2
TGCGCCAGCAGCCAAGGTCTAGCGGGGGGTAGTTACGAGCAGTACTTC
CASSQGLAGGSYEQYF
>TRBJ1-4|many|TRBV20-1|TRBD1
TGCAGTGCCCCCAGGGCAGGGGGGACTAATGAAAAACTGTTTTTT
CSAPRAGGTNEKLFF
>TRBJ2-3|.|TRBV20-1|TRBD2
TGCAGTGCTAGTAGCGGGAGCACAGATACGCAGTATTTT
CSASSGSTDTQYF
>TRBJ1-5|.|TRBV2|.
TGTGCCAGCACTACCTCGGGGGCAAGGGAGCCCCAGCATTTT
CASTTSGAREPQHF
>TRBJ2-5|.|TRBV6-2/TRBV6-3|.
TGTGCCAGCAGTCAGCTTACTAGCAAGACCCAGTACTTC
CASSQLTSKTQYF
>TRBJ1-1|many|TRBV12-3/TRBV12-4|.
TGTGCCAGCAGGGCCAGAGTGAACACTGAAGCTTTCTTT
CASRARVNTEAFF
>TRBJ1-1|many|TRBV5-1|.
TGCGCCAGCAGCCAAGACAACTTGAACACTGAAGCTTTCTTT
CASSQDNLNTEAFF
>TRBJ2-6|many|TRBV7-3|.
TGTGCCAGCAGCCCGTCGAGGGGCTCTGGGGCCAACGTCCTGACTTTC
CASSPSRGSGANVLTF
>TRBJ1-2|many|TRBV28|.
TGTGCCACCGCCCGGGACGGAACTAACTATGGCTACACCTTC
CATARDGTNYGYTF
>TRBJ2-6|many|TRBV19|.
TGTGCCAGTAGCTTAAAAGTAAGAGGCTCTGGGGCCAACGTCCTGACTTTC
CASSLKVRGSGANVLTF
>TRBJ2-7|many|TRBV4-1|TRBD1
TGCGCCAGCAGCCAAGGGGCTTCCGGGACAGCTTACTCCTACGAGCAGTACTTC
CASSQGASGTAYSYEQYF
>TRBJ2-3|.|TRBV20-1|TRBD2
TGCAGTGCTAGAGATAAGGATGGACTAGCGGGGGGAATAAGCACAGATACGCAGTATTTT
CSARDKDGLAGGISTDTQYF
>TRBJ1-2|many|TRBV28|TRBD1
TGTGCCAGCAGTTCGGGACAGGGGGCACGGGGCTACACCTTC
CASSSGQGARGYTF
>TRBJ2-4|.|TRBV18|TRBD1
TGTGCCAGCTCAAACCCAGCGACAGGGGAATCCAAAAACATTCAGTACTTC
CASSNPATGESKNIQYF
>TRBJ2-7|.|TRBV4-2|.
TGTGCCAGCAGCCCACACCGGGGTGGGAACGAGCAGTACTTC
CASSPHRGGNEQYF
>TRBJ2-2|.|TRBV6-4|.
.
CASSDGGTAGELFFFF
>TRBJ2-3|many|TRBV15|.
TGTGCCACCAGCAGAGATCCCCTTAGCGGTGACACAGATACGCAGTATTTT
CATSRDPLSGDTDTQYF
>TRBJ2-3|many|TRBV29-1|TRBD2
TGCAGCGCCCCAGGAGCGGGGACAGATACGCAGTATTTT
CSAPGAGTDTQYF
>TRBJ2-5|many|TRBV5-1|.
TGCGCCAGCAGCTTTAGTACCCGAGAGACCCAGTACTTC
CASSFSTRETQYF
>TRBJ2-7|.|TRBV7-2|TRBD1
TGTGCCAGCAGCGCGCGGACAGGGGGATCCTACGAGCAGTACTTC
CASSARTGGSYEQYF
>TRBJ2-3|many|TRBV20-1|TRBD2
TGCAGTGCTAGAGCCCGGGGGGGGCGTTATAGCACAGATACGCAGTATTTT
CSARARGGRYSTDTQYF
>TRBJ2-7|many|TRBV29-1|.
TGCAGCGTTGGCCTCTCCTACGAGCAGTACTTC
CSVGLSYEQYF
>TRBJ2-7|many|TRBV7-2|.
TGTGCCAGCAGCTTAGATGGCAGCTCCTACGAGCAGTACTTC
CASSLDGSSYEQYF
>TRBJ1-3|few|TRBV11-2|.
TGTGCCAGCAGCGCACCAGACGGTAGAATTGGAAACACCATATATTTT
CASSAPDGRIGNTIYF
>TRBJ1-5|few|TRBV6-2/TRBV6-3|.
TGTGCCAGCAGTCGAATGAAAGTCACAGGCAATCAGCCCCAGCATTTT
CASSRMKVTGNQPQHF
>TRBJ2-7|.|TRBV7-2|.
.
CASSFYICSARETVDYEQYF
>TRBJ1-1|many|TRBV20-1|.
TGCAGTGCTAGCAACCGGGCCATAAGAGGGATTAGAATGAACACTGAAGCTTTCTTT
CSASNRAIRGIRMNTEAFF